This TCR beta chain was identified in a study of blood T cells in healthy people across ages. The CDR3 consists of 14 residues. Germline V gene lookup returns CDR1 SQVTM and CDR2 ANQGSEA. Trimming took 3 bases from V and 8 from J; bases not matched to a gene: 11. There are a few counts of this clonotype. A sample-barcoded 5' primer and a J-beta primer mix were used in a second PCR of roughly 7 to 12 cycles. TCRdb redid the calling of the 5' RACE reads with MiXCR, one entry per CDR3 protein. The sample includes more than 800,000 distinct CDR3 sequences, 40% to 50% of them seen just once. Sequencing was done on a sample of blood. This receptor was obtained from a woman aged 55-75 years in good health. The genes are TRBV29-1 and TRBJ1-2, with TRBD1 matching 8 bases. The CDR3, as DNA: TGCAGCGTTGATGGGACAGGATCGGGGAGGGGCTACACCTTC. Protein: CSVDGTGSGRGYTF.